The 23 T cell receptor beta chains below were found in one sample sequenced in a study of glioma-infiltrating T cells. Amplification of TCR alpha and beta CDR3 regions from RNA used iRepertoire nested multiplex PCR. MiXCR, run by TCRdb on the multiplex PCR reads, gives a single entry per CDR3 protein. This table holds tens of thousands of distinct CDR3 sequences, less than 30% found once. Sequenced: glioma tissue, nonneoplastic brain tissue, or PBMCs (not recorded which). These receptors came from a human donor with low-grade glioma or glioblastoma, undergoing nonglioma brain surgery, or in good health (not recorded which).

This clonotype occurred once. A read error may produce the germline difference seen at one junction end. The chain joins TRBV24-1 to TRBJ2-3; perhaps TRBD2 as D (5 bases). Germline V gene data show CDR1 as KGHDR and CDR2 as SFDVKD. CDR3 length: 15 residues. CDR3 nucleotide sequence: TGTGCCAACAGTGCCTCTACTAGTCGGGTAGATACGCAGTATTTT. Amino acids: CANSASTSRVDTQYF.

CDR3 coding DNA: TGTGCCAGCAGTTACTCGTTCGGGAGTAACTACGAGCAGTACTTC. Translating it yields CASSYSFGSNYEQYF. V and J are TRBV6-6 and TRBJ2-7; perhaps TRBD2 as D (6 bases). The germline V gene has CDR1 MNHNY and CDR2 SVGAGI (reference sequence). The CDR3 runs 15 residues. The germline V and J ends were trimmed by 0 bases and 3 bases, with 12 bases remaining between them.

As regards this clonotype: A much larger clone lies a single base off, so this may be a read error. This rearrangement joins TRBV4-1 to TRBJ1-4, with D tentatively TRBD1 (5 bases). The CDR3 is 15 amino acids. Germline V gene data show CDR1 as MGHRA and CDR2 as YSYEKL. For the CDR3, the DNA is TGCGCCAGCAGCCGGCCGGGACCAACTAATGAAAGACTGTTTTTT. It codes for CASSRPGPTNERLFF.

This clonotype was observed a handful of times. The CDR3 reads CASSLGPVETQYF. In DNA form, the CDR3 reads TGTGCCAGCAGCTTAGGGCCAGTAGAGACCCAGTACTTC. The V call is TRBV7-6, the J call TRBJ2-5; D remains ambiguous. The V and J ends lost 1 base and 4 bases respectively, with 7 bases between them. This CDR3 comprises 13 residues. CDR1 is SGHVS and CDR2 is FNYEAQ in the germline V gene.

This clonotype came up many times. This sequence joins TRBV7-2 and TRBJ2-7, with a tentative D call TRBD1 (5 bases). The CDR3 has 15 residues. Germline V lookup: CDR1 SGHTA, CDR2 FQGNSA. Trimming stripped 4 bases from V and 2 bases from J, with 15 bases between. The DNA of the CDR3 is TGTGCCAGCAGCTCCTCCCCCCGACAGACCTACGAGCAGTACTTC. It translates to CASSSSPRQTYEQYF.

This clonotype was recorded many times. The chain links TRBV20-1 to TRBJ1-2; D gene ambiguous. The CDR3 spans 15 residues. Germline-derived CDR1 and CDR2 are DFQATT and SNEGSKA (reference sequence). Trimming cost V 0 bases and J 5 bases, with 16 bases left between them. CDR3 amino acids: CSARESPGRPYGYTF. DNA for the CDR3: TGCAGTGCTAGAGAGTCCCCTGGCAGGCCGTATGGCTACACCTTC.

The chain couples TRBV2 to TRBJ1-3; a possible D gene is TRBD1 (5 bases). In germline, CDR1 is SNHLY, CDR2 FYNNEI. With 6 bases removed from V and 3 bases from J, the gap between germline ends came to 15 bases. CDR3 length: 15 residues. CDR3 amino acids: CASSPGAFSGNTIYF. The CDR3 region has the DNA TGTGCCAGCAGCCCCGGGGCCTTTAGTGGAAACACCATATATTTT.

The V gene is TRBV12-3 or TRBV12-4, the J gene TRBJ1-2, with TRBD1 matching over 9 bases. This CDR3 is 15 amino acids long. Trimming cost V 5 bases and J 4 bases; bases outside gene matches: 8. The CDR3 reads CASSRGGTGSYGYTF. DNA of the CDR3: TGTGCCAGCAGTCGAGGAGGGACAGGGAGCTATGGCTACACCTTC.

V and J are TRBV3-1 and TRBJ1-2; 7 bases are shared with TRBD1. Germline CDR1 reads LGHDT; CDR2 reads YNNKEL (reference sequence). The length of the CDR3 is 14 residues. The V segment lost 4 bases and the J segment 2 bases; nucleotides outside the gene matches: 4. CDR3 bases: TGTGCCAGCAGCCGAACGACAGGGAACTATGGCTACACCTTC. It yields the protein CASSRTTGNYGYTF. Based on the CDR3 plus reference TRBV3-1 and TRBJ1-2, the full variable domain is DTAVSQTPKYLVTQMGNDKSIKCEQNLGHDTMYWYKQDSKKFLKIMFSYNNKELIINETVPNRFSPKSPDKAHLNLHINSLELGDSAVYFCASSRTTGNYGYTFGSGTRLTVV.

The V call is TRBV29-1, the J call TRBJ2-5; weak D call: TRBD2 (6 bases). Germline assignment: CDR1 SQVTM and CDR2 ANQGSEA. The CDR3 sequence is 14 residues long. The V gene lost 8 bases and the J gene lost 2 bases, with 18 bases spanning the gap. CDR3 nucleotide sequence: TGCAGCCGTGGCCCCGTGGGGGGACAAGAGACCCAGTACTTC. It translates to CSRGPVGGQETQYF. The full variable domain, its missing parts supplied by reference TRBV29-1 and TRBJ2-5, is SAVISQKPSRDICQRGTSLTIQCQVDSQVTMMFWYRQQPGQSLTLIATANQGSEATYESGFVIDKFPISRPNLTFSTLTVSNMSPEDSSIYLCSRGPVGGQETQYFGPGTRLLVL.

This clonotype was counted ten times or more. V and J are TRBV9 and TRBJ1-1; D remains unclear. The CDR3 sequence is 13 residues long. V shed 0 bases and J shed 8 bases, with 11 bases lying between them. Germline V CDR1 and CDR2: SGDLS, YYNGEE. Here the CDR3 reads CASSVASSTEAFF. CDR3 DNA sequence: TGTGCCAGCAGCGTAGCTAGTAGCACCGAAGCTTTCTTT.

This clonotype was detected many times. The chain has TRBV28 and TRBJ2-5; TRBD2 might be the D (6 bases). V was shortened by 8 bases and J by 1 base, with 14 bases between the two germline ends. This CDR3 region has 14 residues. Germline V gene sequence: CDR1 MDHEN, CDR2 SYDVKM. CDR3 DNA: TGTGCCAGCCGACCCGGGGGTCCCCAAGAGACCCAGTACTTC. Translating gives CASRPGGPQETQYF.

This clonotype was observed at least ten times. The chain employs TRBV7-9 and TRBJ1-5; maybe TRBD1 (6 bases). Trimming took off 4 bases at V and 5 bases at J, with 21 bases between the two ends. Germline lookup yields CDR1 SEHNR and CDR2 FQNEAQ (reference sequence). This CDR3 spans 17 amino acids. The CDR3 DNA sequence: TGTGCCAGCAGCTCGTTCGGGGGGCGCGGGGTAGATCAGCCCCAGCATTTT. As protein: CASSSFGGRGVDQPQHF.

For this clonotype: A much larger clone is a single base away; this may be a read error. CDR3 DNA sequence: TGTGCCAGCACTGGACAGGCCCCCTCAGAGGGGAACATTCAGTACTTC. Encoded protein: CASTGQAPSEGNIQYF. The V call is TRBV6-2 or TRBV6-3, the J call TRBJ2-4; TRBD1 matches at 7 bases. This CDR3 contains 16 residues. The germline CDR1 and CDR2 sequences are MNHEY and SVGEGT. The V segment lost 7 bases and the J segment 7 bases; nucleotides outside the gene matches: 16.

J is TRBJ1-4 and V is TRBV7-6; TRBD1 might be the D (6 bases). V was cut by 1 base and J by 4 bases, with 19 bases left in between. The CDR3 loop spans 18 amino acids. The germline gives CDR1 SGHVS, CDR2 FNYEAQ. The CDR3 region has the DNA TGTGCCAGCAGCTTAGAAGGGGGGGGGACACCAAGTAATGAAAAACTGTTTTTT. Translated, it gives CASSLEGGGTPSNEKLFF.

This clonotype was recorded a few times. V gene TRBV7-6 combines with J gene TRBJ2-3, with 8 bases that match TRBD2. The ends lost 2 bases at V and 0 bases at J; junction bases unmatched: 19. Germline-derived CDR1 and CDR2 are SGHVS and FNYEAQ. The CDR3 covers 21 residues. The CDR3 spells CASSLNPPHGGALFSTDTQYF. In DNA form, the CDR3 reads TGTGCCAGCAGCTTAAACCCACCCCACGGGGGGGCCCTTTTTAGCACAGATACGCAGTATTTT.

Ten or more counts support this clonotype. This chain links TRBV6-1 with TRBJ1-5; D remains ambiguous. V dropped 7 bases and J dropped 4 bases, with 11 bases sitting between them. Germline assignment: CDR1 MNHNS and CDR2 SASEGT. This CDR3 spans 13 amino acids. The CDR3 loop is CASTHRDNQPQHF. Written as DNA, the CDR3 is TGTGCCAGCACCCACCGGGATAATCAGCCCCAGCATTTT.

This clonotype was recorded at least ten times. The chain has TRBV24-1 and TRBJ1-1; D is ambiguous. Trimming took 9 bases from V and 0 from J, leaving 10 bases between them. The CDR3 extends over 13 amino acids. Germline lookup yields CDR1 KGHDR and CDR2 SFDVKD. The CDR3, as DNA: TGTGCCACCCCAAGAACCATGAACACTGAAGCTTTCTTT. This translates into CATPRTMNTEAFF.

The V gene is TRBV29-1, the J gene TRBJ2-3, with a weak D call TRBD2 (6 bases). Trimming took 4 bases from V and 4 from J, leaving 12 bases between them. The CDR3 spans 13 residues. Per the germline V gene, CDR1 is SQVTM and CDR2 is ANQGSEA. This CDR3 is CSVGWRGADTQYF. DNA for the CDR3: TGCAGCGTTGGGTGGAGGGGAGCAGATACGCAGTATTTT.

This clonotype has at least ten counts. The rearrangement joins TRBV6-2 or TRBV6-3 to TRBJ2-5, with D perhaps given as TRBD1 or TRBD2 (5 bases each). The CDR3 covers 14 residues. The germline gives CDR1 MNHEY, CDR2 SVGEGT. Trimming removed 8 bases from V and 2 bases from J, with 15 bases in between. The CDR3 region is CASSRGPNQETQYF. As DNA, the CDR3 is TGTGCCAGCTCGAGGGGCCCTAATCAAGAGACCCAGTACTTC.

V usage is TRBV7-6 and J usage is TRBJ2-7; possible D gene TRBD2, 6 bases. This CDR3 is built from 15 residues. Germline CDR1 is SGHVS and CDR2 is FNYEAQ. The V end was cut by 6 bases, the J end by 4 bases, with 19 bases between. The CDR3 region has the DNA TGTGCCAGCAGACCCCTCGGTGGGAGGACATACGAGCAGTACTTC. This sequence encodes CASRPLGGRTYEQYF.

This clonotype was observed many times. The rearrangement uses TRBV27 and TRBJ1-2, with a tentative D call TRBD1 (5 bases). V lost 4 bases and J 1 base, leaving 10 bases between the germline ends. This CDR3 region has 14 residues. Germline lookup yields CDR1 MNHEY and CDR2 SMNVEV (reference sequence). The CDR3 spells CASSSYQGNYGYTF. The CDR3 DNA reads as TGTGCCAGCAGTTCCTACCAGGGTAACTATGGCTACACCTTC.

In its sample, this clonotype was seen many times. This chain joins TRBV7-8 and TRBJ2-5, with 9 bases aligning to TRBD2. V gave up 5 bases and J gave up 2 bases; unmatched junction bases: 6. CDR3 length: 15 residues. Looked up from germline, CDR1 is SGHVS and CDR2 is FQNEAQ. The CDR3: CASSVKTSGQETQYF. CDR3 sequence (DNA): TGTGCCAGCAGCGTAAAGACTAGCGGTCAAGAGACCCAGTACTTC. The full variable domain, rest sourced from reference TRBV7-8 and TRBJ2-5, is GAGVSQSPRYKVAKRGQDVALRCDPISGHVSLFWYQQALGQGPEFLTYFQNEAQLDKSGLPSDRFFAERPEGSVSTLKIQRTQQEDSAVYLCASSVKTSGQETQYFGPGTRLLVL.